These 19 T cell receptor beta chains were sequenced from one sample in a study of T cells in localized non-small cell lung cancer. Measured with immunoSEQ multiplex PCR; TCRdb has only the in-frame clones, and not every one. Among 70,000 to 95,000 clones, more than 75% were seen once, and the ten largest hold roughly 4%. Sequenced material: PBMCs, taken before any cancer treatment. All receptors derive from a woman between 35 and 70 years old with stage II squamous cell lung carcinoma.

The J gene is TRBJ2-7, the V gene TRBV5-8; possibly TRBD1 for D (5 bases). From germline, CDR1 is SGHTS and CDR2 YDEGEE. The CDR3 consists of 16 residues. Trimming removed 2 bases from V and 4 bases from J, with 19 bases in between. CDR3 nucleotide sequence: TGTGCCAGCAGCTTCCAGGTCCGGCAGGGCAAGTACGAGCAGTACTTC. Protein sequence: CASSFQVRQGKYEQYF.

The chain's CDR3 is CASSPTGANSPLHF. The CDR3 DNA reads TGTGCCAGCAGTCCTACAGGGGCCAATTCACCCCTCCACTTT. This chain links TRBV9 with TRBJ1-6; 7 bases are a match to TRBD1. Per the germline V gene, CDR1 is SGDLS and CDR2 is YYNGEE. The J segment lost 7 bases and the V segment lost 5 bases, leaving 6 bases of the junction unmatched. CDR3 size: 14 residues.

The chain links TRBV27 to TRBJ2-3, with TRBD2 matching over 7 bases. The germline V gene has CDR1 MNHEY and CDR2 SMNVEV (reference sequence). The V and J ends lost 7 bases and 2 bases, in that order; junction bases with no gene match: 6. The CDR3 has 14 amino acids. The CDR3 nucleotides read TGTGCCAGCACCTGGGGGGGAGCCACAGATACGCAGTATTTT. Translated, it gives CASTWGGATDTQYF.

This chain connects TRBV4-1 to TRBJ1-1, with D tentatively TRBD1 (5 bases). The CDR3 length is 15 residues. V was shortened by 3 bases and J by 6 bases, with 17 bases between the two germline ends. Germline V gene sequence: CDR1 MGHRA, CDR2 YSYEKL. The DNA of the CDR3 is TGCGCCAGCAGCCACTCGGGAGAGGGGATTGCTGAAGCTTTCTTT. It translates to CASSHSGEGIAEAFF.

The chain combines TRBV18 with TRBJ2-2; no firm D call. Deletions cut 0 bases from V and 4 bases from J, with 6 bases between. This CDR3 spans 14 amino acids. The germline V gene has CDR1 KGHSH and CDR2 LQKENI. Written as DNA, the CDR3 is TGTGCCAGCTCACCACCGTATGTCACCGGGGAGCTGTTTTTT. This encodes CASSPPYVTGELFF.

The chain couples TRBV6-1 to TRBJ1-4, with 7 bases matching TRBD1. This CDR3 is 15 amino acids long. The V gene end was trimmed by 4 bases and the J gene end by 5 bases; junction bases not matched to a gene: 7. The V gene's germline CDR1 is MNHNS and CDR2 SASEGT. CDR3 amino acids: CASSANRGWNEKLFF. The CDR3 coding sequence is TGTGCCAGCAGTGCGAACAGGGGCTGGAATGAAAAACTGTTTTTT.

This clone has more than one count but fewer than ten. This specimen includes other DNA sequences encoding the same CDR3. This chain connects TRBV11-3 to TRBJ2-3; D not resolved. There are 16 residues in the CDR3. V was trimmed by 5 bases and J by 2 bases, leaving 17 bases between them. In germline, CDR1 is SGHNT, CDR2 YENEEA. DNA for the CDR3: TGTGCCAGCAGCCCTGGGCGCTATAACTTCACAGATACGCAGTATTTT. Protein product: CASSPGRYNFTDTQYF.

Remarks on this clone: The same CDR3 arises from other DNA sequences in this sample as well. The chain combines TRBV20-1 with TRBJ1-2; D unresolved. CDR1 DFQATT and CDR2 SNEGSKA come from the germline V gene (reference sequence). This CDR3 has 9 residues. V lost 6 bases and J lost 8, with 7 bases in between. Here the CDR3 DNA reads TGCAGTGCAGAACAGGGCTACACCTTC. Translating it yields CSAEQGYTF.

This rearrangement joins TRBV27 to TRBJ1-2; D remains unclear. The CDR3 has 13 residues. V was shortened by 4 bases and J by 4 bases, with 10 bases between the two germline ends. Germline V gives CDR1 MNHEY, CDR2 SMNVEV (reference sequence). As DNA, the CDR3 is TGTGCCAGCAGTTCCCTAAACAGCTATGGCTACACCTTC. This translates into CASSSLNSYGYTF.

The gene calls are TRBV19 and TRBJ1-2; D might be TRBD1 (5 bases). Trimming removed 10 bases at V and 4 bases at J, with 34 bases between. This CDR3 is 19 amino acids long. Germline V gene data show CDR1 as LNHDA and CDR2 as SQIVND (reference sequence). CDR3 sequence: CATLPPGTLRSWPPYGYTF. In DNA form, the CDR3 reads TGTGCCACCCTTCCCCCCGGGACCCTCCGGTCTTGGCCACCCTATGGCTACACCTTC.

The gene calls are TRBV6-5 and TRBJ1-2; 7 nucleotides align to TRBD1. The CDR3 runs to 13 residues. V gave up 6 bases and J gave up 4 bases; unmatched junction bases: 5. Germline-derived CDR1 and CDR2 are MNHEY and SVGAGI. CDR3 DNA: TGTGCCAGCAGCGAACAGGGGACCTATGGCTACACCTTC. Amino acid sequence: CASSEQGTYGYTF.

This clone was seen only a few times. The chain has TRBV19 and TRBJ2-3, with D perhaps being TRBD1 or TRBD2 (5 bases each). Trimming shortened V by 6 bases and J by 0 bases, and 13 bases separated the two germline ends. Germline loops: CDR1 LNHDA, CDR2 SQIVND (reference sequence). This CDR3 spans 15 amino acids. The CDR3 sequence: CASRPGRHSTDTQYF. CDR3 DNA: TGTGCCAGTAGACCGGGACGCCATAGCACAGATACGCAGTATTTT.

This rearrangement joins TRBV11-2 to TRBJ1-1; D might be TRBD1 (5 bases). Trimming removed 8 bases from V and 0 bases from J, with 19 bases in between. CDR3 size: 16 residues. Per the germline V gene, CDR1 is SGHAT and CDR2 is FQNNGV. The CDR3 here is CASAIGGVLMNTEAFF. The CDR3 DNA reads TGTGCCAGCGCAATCGGGGGGGTCCTGATGAACACTGAAGCTTTCTTT.

This clone was recorded only once. This rearrangement joins TRBV5-1 to TRBJ1-5; 7 bases are shared with TRBD1. The CDR3 loop spans 13 amino acids. V shed 0 bases, J shed 10 bases, and the junction held 4 bases outside the gene matches. Germline V CDR1 and CDR2: SGHRS, YFSETQ. In DNA, the CDR3 is TGCGCCAGCAGCTTGGGACAGGGACTACCCCAGCATTTT. This codes for CASSLGQGLPQHF. Variable domain in full (rest from reference TRBV5-1 and TRBJ1-5): KAGVTQTPRYLIKTRGQQVTLSCSPISGHRSVSWYQQTPGQGLQFLFEYFSETQRNKGNFPGRFSGRQFSNSRSEMNVSTLELGDSALYLCASSLGQGLPQHFGDGTRLSIL.

This clone was counted only a few times. This chain connects TRBV4-1 to TRBJ2-1, with D unresolved. The V gene lost 3 bases and the J gene lost 10 bases, with 10 bases spanning the gap. In germline, CDR1 is MGHRA, CDR2 YSYEKL. CDR3 size: 12 residues. CDR3 nucleotides: TGCGCCAGCAGCCATCCCGGTAGAGAGCAGTTCTTC. Encoded protein: CASSHPGREQFF.

This sequence joins TRBV15 and TRBJ1-4; weak D call: TRBD1 (5 bases). The CDR3 spans 15 residues. The germline CDR1 and CDR2 sequences are LNHNV and YYDKDF (reference sequence). The V end lost 0 bases, the J end lost 5 bases, and 10 bases lay between the germline ends. The CDR3 protein is CATSRDGASNEKLFF. The CDR3 DNA reads as TGTGCCACCAGCAGAGATGGGGCCTCGAATGAAAAACTGTTTTTT.

This chain links TRBV5-1 with TRBJ2-3; D not resolved. Trimming stripped 4 bases from V and 0 bases from J, with 15 bases between. The CDR3 contains 16 residues. Germline CDR1 SGHRS, CDR2 YFSETQ. The CDR3 is CASSVDRKPSTDTQYF. The CDR3 nucleotides read TGCGCCAGCAGCGTTGACCGGAAACCTAGCACAGATACGCAGTATTTT.

This chain links TRBV2 with TRBJ2-3, with 11 bases fitting TRBD1. Trimming at V came to 6 bases and at J to 4 bases, leaving 3 bases not matched to a gene. The CDR3 is made up of 14 amino acids. Germline V CDR1 and CDR2: SNHLY, FYNNEI. This chain's CDR3 is CASRKGQGADTQYF. CDR3 nucleotides: TGTGCCAGCAGGAAGGGACAGGGGGCAGATACGCAGTATTTT.

The rearrangement joins TRBV2 to TRBJ2-3; D is unresolved. This CDR3 is 11 amino acids long. Germline assignment: CDR1 SNHLY and CDR2 FYNNEI. The V end lost 6 bases, the J end lost 6 bases, and 7 bases lay between the germline ends. CDR3 nucleotide sequence: TGTGCCAGCAGGGCCGGTGATACGCAGTATTTT. This gives the protein CASRAGDTQYF.